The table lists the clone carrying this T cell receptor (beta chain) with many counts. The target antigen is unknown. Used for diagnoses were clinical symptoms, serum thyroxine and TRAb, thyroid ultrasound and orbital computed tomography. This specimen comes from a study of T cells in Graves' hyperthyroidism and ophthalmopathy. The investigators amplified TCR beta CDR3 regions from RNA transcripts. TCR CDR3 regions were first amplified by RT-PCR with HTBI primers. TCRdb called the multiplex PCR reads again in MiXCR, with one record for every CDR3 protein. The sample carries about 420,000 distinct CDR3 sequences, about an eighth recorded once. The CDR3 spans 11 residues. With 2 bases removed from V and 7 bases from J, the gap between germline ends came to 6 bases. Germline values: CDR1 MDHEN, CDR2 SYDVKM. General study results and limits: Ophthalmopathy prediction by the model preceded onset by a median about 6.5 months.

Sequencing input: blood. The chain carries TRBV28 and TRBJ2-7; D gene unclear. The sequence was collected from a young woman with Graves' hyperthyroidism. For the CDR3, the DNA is TGTGCCAGCAGTTTAAAGGTAGAGCAGTACTTC. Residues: CASSLKVEQYF.